The rows below give T cell receptor beta chains drawn from one sample of a study of blood T cell repertoires in COVID-19. Libraries were prepared by immunoSEQ multiplex PCR; TCRdb keeps only in-frame clonotypes and omits some of them. The table has about 210,000 clones, approximately 80% seen once. The material sequenced was peripheral blood. These receptors all come from a woman of 80 years or more with COVID-19, enrolled during active disease. Both conserved end residues are part of each CDR3. The D gene is left open where the match is weak. Expanded clones get a size class; other rows say once, few or many, or leave the size out.

J: TRBJ1-4; size: -; D: TRBD1; V: TRBV18; DNA: TGTGCCAGCTCACTAATGACAGGGGGCGCGACAACTAATGAAAAACTGTTTTTT; CDR3: CASSLMTGGATTNEKLFF
J: TRBJ1-5; size: -; D: -; V: TRBV19; DNA: TGTGCCAGTAACCTCGCAGAAGGCAATCAGCCCCAGCATTTT; CDR3: CASNLAEGNQPQHF
J: TRBJ1-2; size: -; D: -; V: TRBV3-1/TRBV3-2; DNA: TGTGCCAGCAGCCAAGATACGGCAGGCCCCCGCTCTGGCTACACCTTC; CDR3: CASSQDTAGPRSGYTF
J: TRBJ1-1; size: -; D: -; V: TRBV7-2; DNA: TGTGCCAGCAGCTCACAGGGTTTTCAAGCTTTCTTT; CDR3: CASSSQGFQAFF
J: TRBJ2-7; size: -; D: TRBD1; V: TRBV19; DNA: TGTGCCAGTGCCCCCGGGACAGGAGCCCGGGAGCAGTACTTC; CDR3: CASAPGTGAREQYF
J: TRBJ2-1; size: -; D: TRBD2; V: TRBV11-3; DNA: TGTGCCAGCAGCTCAGCCGGGACTATGCGGAATGAGCAGTTCTTC; CDR3: CASSSAGTMRNEQFF
J: TRBJ1-2; size: -; D: TRBD1; V: TRBV5-4; DNA: TGTGCCAGCAGTGGCGACAGGGCCTATGGCTACACCTTC; CDR3: CASSGDRAYGYTF
J: TRBJ2-6; size: -; D: TRBD1; V: TRBV29-1; DNA: TGCAGCGTTGAAAAGGTAGGGGGCGCGAATCATTCTGGGGCCAACGTCCTGACTTTC; CDR3: CSVEKVGGANHSGANVLTF
J: TRBJ1-1; size: -; D: -; V: TRBV5-6; DNA: TGTGCCAGCAGCTTGGCCTCGAACACTGAAGCTTTCTTT; CDR3: CASSLASNTEAFF
J: TRBJ1-2; size: -; D: -; V: TRBV5-1; DNA: TGCGCCAGCAGCTCGTCAGGGAACTATGGCTACACCTTC; CDR3: CASSSSGNYGYTF
J: TRBJ2-6; size: -; D: -; V: TRBV6-6; DNA: TGTGCCAGCAGTTACCTCTCTGGGGCCAACGTCCTGACTTTC; CDR3: CASSYLSGANVLTF
J: TRBJ2-6; size: -; D: TRBD2; V: TRBV5-1; DNA: TGCGCCAGCAGGAGGGTAGCGGGGGTCTCTGGGGCCAACGTCCTGACTTTC; CDR3: CASRRVAGVSGANVLTF
J: TRBJ1-2; size: -; D: -; V: TRBV5-6; DNA: TGTGCCAGCAGCCCTCGGGTAGGCTATGGCTACACCTTC; CDR3: CASSPRVGYGYTF
J: TRBJ2-1; size: -; D: TRBD1; V: TRBV6-5; DNA: TGTGCCAGCAGTTCTACAGGGGGACGAGTCAATGAGCAGTTCTTC; CDR3: CASSSTGGRVNEQFF
J: TRBJ1-5; size: -; D: TRBD1; V: TRBV10-3; DNA: TGTGCCAGCTCAGGGGGACCCGCCCGGCAGCCCCAGCATTTT; CDR3: CASSGGPARQPQHF
J: TRBJ1-4; size: once; D: TRBD1; V: TRBV6-5; DNA: TGTGCCAGCAGACCACAGGGGCGGGCTAATGAAAAACTGTTTTTT; CDR3: CASRPQGRANEKLFF
J: TRBJ2-1; size: -; D: TRBD2; V: TRBV3-1/TRBV3-2; DNA: TGTGCCAGCAGCCAAGATCGTTCTAGCGGCCAGCAGTTCTTC; CDR3: CASSQDRSSGQQFF
J: TRBJ1-5; size: -; D: TRBD1; V: TRBV12-5; DNA: TGTGCTAGTGCCCCGGACAGGGATCAGCCCCAGCATTTT; CDR3: CASAPDRDQPQHF
J: TRBJ2-7; size: few; D: TRBD1; V: TRBV4-2; DNA: TGTGCCAGCAGCCAAGATGTACAGGGGTGGGAGCAGTACTTC; CDR3: CASSQDVQGWEQYF
J: TRBJ2-1; size: -; D: TRBD1; V: TRBV7-2; DNA: TGTGCCAGCAGCTACACTGACAGGGTCTACAATGAGCAGTTCTTC; CDR3: CASSYTDRVYNEQFF
J: TRBJ1-1; size: -; D: TRBD1; V: TRBV30; DNA: TGTGCCTGGAGTATCAACACGGGACAGATGAACACTGAAGCTTTCTTT; CDR3: CAWSINTGQMNTEAFF
J: TRBJ2-3; size: -; D: -; V: TRBV18; DNA: TGTGCCAGCTCACCTAAGGGGGGGAGCACAGATACGCAGTATTTT; CDR3: CASSPKGGSTDTQYF
J: TRBJ2-1; size: -; D: -; V: TRBV10-3; DNA: TGTGCCATCAGTGGAGCGGAGGGAGGCTACAATGAGCAGTTCTTC; CDR3: CAISGAEGGYNEQFF
J: TRBJ1-1; size: -; D: -; V: TRBV7-2; DNA: TGTGCCAGCAGCTTCCAGGGCGGCACTGAAGCTTTCTTT; CDR3: CASSFQGGTEAFF
J: TRBJ2-7; size: -; D: TRBD1; V: TRBV6-2/TRBV6-3; DNA: TGTGCCAGCAGTCCGGGGGACAGGGCCTACGAGCAGTACTTC; CDR3: CASSPGDRAYEQYF
J: TRBJ2-4; size: -; D: TRBD1; V: TRBV19; DNA: TGTGCCAGTAGTTCGGACAGGGGGTCGAACATTCAGTACTTC; CDR3: CASSSDRGSNIQYF
J: TRBJ2-7; size: -; D: TRBD1; V: TRBV18; DNA: TGTGCCAGCTCGGCCCAAAGGGTGGGACAGGGACCACAAAACCGGTACTTC; CDR3: CASSAQRVGQGPQNRYF
J: TRBJ1-4; size: -; D: -; V: TRBV5-1; DNA: TGCGCCAGCAGCCTCAACAGGGAGATTAATGAAAAACTGTTTTTT; CDR3: CASSLNREINEKLFF
J: TRBJ1-6; size: -; D: TRBD1; V: TRBV5-8; DNA: TGTGCCAGCAGCTTGCGGGGGACAGCCGGTTCACCCCTCCACTTT; CDR3: CASSLRGTAGSPLHF
J: TRBJ2-5; size: -; D: -; V: TRBV6-6; DNA: TGTGCCAGCAGTTGGGCGACGGAGACCCAGTACTTC; CDR3: CASSWATETQYF
J: TRBJ1-1; size: -; D: TRBD1; V: TRBV29-1; DNA: TGCAGCGTTGACAGGGGGCGTTACACTGAAGCTTTCTTT; CDR3: CSVDRGRYTEAFF
J: TRBJ1-5; size: -; D: -; V: TRBV5-1; DNA: TGCGCCAGCAGCTTGGACAGGTCAGATCAGCCCCAGCATTTT; CDR3: CASSLDRSDQPQHF
J: TRBJ1-1; size: -; D: -; V: TRBV6-2/TRBV6-3; DNA: TGTGCCAGCAGCAAACAGCTGAACACTGAAGCTTTCTTT; CDR3: CASSKQLNTEAFF
J: TRBJ1-1; size: once; D: TRBD1; V: TRBV9; DNA: TGTGCCAGCAGCACCACCGACAGGGTGCACACTGAAGCTTTCTTT; CDR3: CASSTTDRVHTEAFF
J: TRBJ2-1; size: -; D: -; V: TRBV2; DNA: TGTGCCAGCAGCGCGACAGCGAATGAGCAGTTCTTC; CDR3: CASSATANEQFF
J: TRBJ1-1; size: once; D: -; V: TRBV7-9; DNA: TGTGCCAGCAGCCCACAGGGCTCGAACACTGAAGCTTTCTTT; CDR3: CASSPQGSNTEAFF
J: TRBJ2-3; size: -; D: TRBD1; V: TRBV7-8; DNA: TGTGCCAGCAGCTTAAACAGGGGCCCAGATACGCAGTATTTT; CDR3: CASSLNRGPDTQYF
J: TRBJ1-5; size: -; D: -; V: TRBV3-1/TRBV3-2; DNA: TGTGCCAGCAGCCAAGACCGAGGGTACGGTCAGCCCCAGCATTTT; CDR3: CASSQDRGYGQPQHF
J: TRBJ1-6; size: -; D: TRBD1; V: TRBV2; DNA: TGTGCCAGCAGTGAAGAAGGGGGGACAGGGAGCTCACCCCTCCACTTT; CDR3: CASSEEGGTGSSPLHF
J: TRBJ1-2; size: -; D: -; V: TRBV12-3/TRBV12-4; DNA: TGTGCCAGCAGGCGGGAAGGGTATGGCTACACCTTC; CDR3: CASRREGYGYTF
J: TRBJ2-7; size: -; D: TRBD1; V: TRBV6-5; DNA: TGTGCCAGCAGCCCAATGACAGGGGCGGCCTACGAGCAGTACTTC; CDR3: CASSPMTGAAYEQYF
J: TRBJ1-5; size: once; D: -; V: TRBV19; DNA: TGTGCCAGTAGGGGGCAGGGGAGCAATCAGCCCCAGCATTTT; CDR3: CASRGQGSNQPQHF
J: TRBJ2-7; size: -; D: -; V: TRBV18; DNA: TGTGCCAGCTCACCAGTTAACTACGAGCAGTACTTC; CDR3: CASSPVNYEQYF
J: TRBJ2-2; size: -; D: TRBD1; V: TRBV19; DNA: TGTGCCAGTAGTCCGGTGGGACAGGGGGCGCGGAACACCGGGGAGCTGTTTTTT; CDR3: CASSPVGQGARNTGELFF
J: TRBJ2-3; size: -; D: TRBD2; V: TRBV7-2; DNA: TGTGCCAGCAGCTCCGGACTAGCGGGCCAAGATACGCAGTATTTT; CDR3: CASSSGLAGQDTQYF
J: TRBJ2-7; size: few; D: -; V: TRBV18; DNA: TGTGCCAGCTCACCTGGACAGAACTACGAGCAGTACTTC; CDR3: CASSPGQNYEQYF
J: TRBJ1-3; size: -; D: -; V: TRBV28; DNA: TGTGCCAGCAGTTGGCTTCTTGGTCAGGGATTCTCTGGAAACACCATATATTTT; CDR3: CASSWLLGQGFSGNTIYF
J: TRBJ2-1; size: -; D: -; V: TRBV6-5; DNA: TGTGCCAGCAGTTACTCGGGGGCCAGCTCCTACAATGAGCAGTTCTTC; CDR3: CASSYSGASSYNEQFF
J: TRBJ1-4; size: once; D: TRBD1; V: TRBV18; DNA: TGTGCCAGCTCATCCGGGACAGGAGGAGAAAAACTGTTTTTT; CDR3: CASSSGTGGEKLFF
J: TRBJ2-7; size: -; D: TRBD2; V: TRBV5-1; DNA: TGCGCCAGCAGCTTGACTAGCGGGGGGGCTAGCTCCTACGAGCAGTACTTC; CDR3: CASSLTSGGASSYEQYF
J: TRBJ1-3; size: -; D: -; V: TRBV19; DNA: TGTGCCAGTAGCGACCCCGGGACACAAGGAAACACCATATATTTT; CDR3: CASSDPGTQGNTIYF
J: TRBJ1-5; size: few; D: -; V: TRBV4-1; DNA: TGCGCCAGCAGCCAAGACGTGAAAGGGGTTGGCTTGCCCCAGCATTTT; CDR3: CASSQDVKGVGLPQHF